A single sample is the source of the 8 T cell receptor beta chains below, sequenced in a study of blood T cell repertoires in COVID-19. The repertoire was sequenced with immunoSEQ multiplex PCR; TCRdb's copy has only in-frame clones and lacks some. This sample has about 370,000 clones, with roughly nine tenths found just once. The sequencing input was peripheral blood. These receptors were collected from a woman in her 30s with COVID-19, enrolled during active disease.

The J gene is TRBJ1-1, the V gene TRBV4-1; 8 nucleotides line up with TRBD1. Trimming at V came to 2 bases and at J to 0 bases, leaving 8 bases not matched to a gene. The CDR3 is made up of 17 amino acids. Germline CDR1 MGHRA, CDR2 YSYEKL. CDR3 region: CASSQLRTGKMNTEAFF. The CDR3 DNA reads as TGCGCCAGCAGCCAACTTCGGACAGGGAAGATGAACACTGAAGCTTTCTTT.

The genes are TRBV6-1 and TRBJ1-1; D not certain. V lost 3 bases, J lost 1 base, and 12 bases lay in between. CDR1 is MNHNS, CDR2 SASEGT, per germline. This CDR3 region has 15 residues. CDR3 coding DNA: TGTGCCAGCAGTGACGTAAGTTCGGGGAACACTGAAGCTTTCTTT. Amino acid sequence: CASSDVSSGNTEAFF.

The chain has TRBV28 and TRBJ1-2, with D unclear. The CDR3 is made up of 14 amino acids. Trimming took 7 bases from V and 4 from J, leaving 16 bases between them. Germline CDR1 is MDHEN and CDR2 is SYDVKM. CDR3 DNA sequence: TGTGCCAGCACCCCCCTCAGGCAGTCCTATGGCTACACCTTC. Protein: CASTPLRQSYGYTF.

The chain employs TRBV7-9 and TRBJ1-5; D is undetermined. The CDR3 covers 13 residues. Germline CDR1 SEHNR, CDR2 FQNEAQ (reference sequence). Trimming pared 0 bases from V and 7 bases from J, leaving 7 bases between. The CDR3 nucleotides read TGTGCCAGCAGCTTAGCGCTTCGGCAGCCCCAGCATTTT. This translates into CASSLALRQPQHF.

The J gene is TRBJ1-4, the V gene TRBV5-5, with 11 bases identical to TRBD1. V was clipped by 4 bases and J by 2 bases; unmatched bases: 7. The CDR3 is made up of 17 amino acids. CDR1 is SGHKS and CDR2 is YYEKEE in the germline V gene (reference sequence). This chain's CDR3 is CASSLGTGGSTNEKLFF. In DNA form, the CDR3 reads TGTGCCAGCAGCCTAGGGACAGGGGGGTCTACTAATGAAAAACTGTTTTTT.

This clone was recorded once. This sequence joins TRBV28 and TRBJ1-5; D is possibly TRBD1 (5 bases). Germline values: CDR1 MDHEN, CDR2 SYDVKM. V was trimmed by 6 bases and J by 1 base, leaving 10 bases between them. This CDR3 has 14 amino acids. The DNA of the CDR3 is TGTGCCAGCAGGGCAGGGCAAAGCAATCAGCCCCAGCATTTT. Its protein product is CASRAGQSNQPQHF.

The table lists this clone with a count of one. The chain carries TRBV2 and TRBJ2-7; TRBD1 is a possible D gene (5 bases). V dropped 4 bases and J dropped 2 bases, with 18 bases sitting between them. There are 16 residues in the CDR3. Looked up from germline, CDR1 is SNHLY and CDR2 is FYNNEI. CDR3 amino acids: CASSGPGGRDPYEQYF. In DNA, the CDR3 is TGTGCCAGCAGTGGCCCCGGCGGCAGGGATCCCTACGAGCAGTACTTC. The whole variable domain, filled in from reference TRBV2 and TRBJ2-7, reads EPEVTQTPSHQVTQMGQEVILRCVPISNHLYFYWYRQILGQKVEFLVSFYNNEISEKSEIFDDQFSVERPDGSNFTLKIRSTKLEDSAMYFCASSGPGGRDPYEQYFGPGTRLTVT.

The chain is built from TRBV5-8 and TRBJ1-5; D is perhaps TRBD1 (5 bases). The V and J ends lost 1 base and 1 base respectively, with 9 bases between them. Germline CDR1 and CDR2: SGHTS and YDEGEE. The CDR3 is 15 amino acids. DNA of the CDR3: TGTGCCAGCAGCTTGACAGGTAGAAGCAATCAGCCCCAGCATTTT. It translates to CASSLTGRSNQPQHF.